The subject of this entry is one T cell receptor beta chain. The antigen is not known. Trimming left V 5 bases short and J 0 bases short, with 17 bases between. The CDR3 sequence is 17 residues long. Germline CDR1 reads SGHTA; CDR2 reads FQGNSA. The sample belongs to a study of post-analysis software for immune sequencing data. Study-level findings and limits: Four to six TRBV segments appeared more often in patients than in controls, and TRBV5-6, TRBV5-1 and TRBV20-1 were among these.

Unique molecular identifiers were carried by the TCR beta cDNA libraries. TCRdb reprocessed the PCR reads with MiXCR, giving one entry per CDR3 protein. Here the sample spans approximately 730,000 distinct CDR3 sequences, just over 45% being singletons. The chain uses TRBV7-2 and TRBJ2-1, with D possibly being TRBD2 (6 bases). Sample: blood. This clonotype originated in a girl between 5 and 17 years old with multiple sclerosis. CDR3 sequence (DNA): TGTGCCAGCAGCGGACTATCACAGAGGAGCTCCTACAATGAGCAGTTCTTC. Protein sequence: CASSGLSQRSSYNEQFF.